This is a list of T cell receptor beta chains from one sample in a study of memory CD4+ T cells and cytomegalovirus serostatus. The method was immunoSEQ multiplex PCR; TCRdb's version includes in-frame clones alone and lacks a portion of them. Of some 50,000 clones listed, around 80% are singletons. Sequencing was done on a sample of memory CD4+ T cells from blood. The receptors come from an adult in good health and CMV-seronegative. CDR3s include the opening cysteine and the closing phenylalanine or tryptophan. The order of the fields is V gene, clone size, J gene, D gene, CDR3 protein, CDR3 DNA. The D gene is left open where the match is weak. Rows may omit the clone size; those that give it use once, few, many or a size class.

TRBV7-8	medium-sized	TRBJ1-1	.	CASSVTGNTEAFF	TGTGCCAGCAGCGTGACAGGGAACACTGAAGCTTTCTTT
TRBV14	.	TRBJ1-1	.	CASSPRPRGEAFF	TGTGCCAGCAGCCCTAGACCCAGGGGAGAAGCTTTCTTT
TRBV20-1	.	TRBJ1-1	.	CSAMVGPEAFF	TGCAGTGCTATGGTAGGGCCTGAAGCTTTCTTT
TRBV7-8	.	TRBJ2-1	TRBD2	CASSHGTSGSGNEQFF	TGTGCCAGCAGCCACGGGACTAGCGGGAGTGGGAATGAGCAGTTCTTC
TRBV2	few	TRBJ1-4	TRBD1	CASRVTGRNEKLFF	TGTGCCAGCAGGGTGACAGGGCGGAATGAAAAACTGTTTTTT
TRBV19	few	TRBJ2-3	.	CASSINPLTDTQYF	TGTGCCAGTAGTATAAACCCCTTGACAGATACGCAGTATTTT
TRBV9	.	TRBJ1-5	.	CASSLGHLSNQPQHF	TGTGCCAGCAGCCTAGGACACCTTAGCAATCAGCCCCAGCATTTT
TRBV29-1	.	TRBJ1-5	.	CSAAPNAGQPQHF	TGCAGCGCTGCCCCAAATGCCGGTCAGCCCCAGCATTTT
TRBV28	.	TRBJ1-6	.	CASSFGGSYNSPLHF	TGTGCCAGCAGTTTTGGGGGTTCCTATAATTCACCCCTCCACTTT
TRBV10-3	.	TRBJ1-1	.	CAISEGVGEAFF	TGTGCCATCAGTGAGGGGGTTGGTGAAGCTTTCTTT
TRBV28	.	TRBJ2-5	.	CASSPGDGFQETQYF	TGTGCCAGCAGTCCCGGGGACGGCTTCCAAGAGACCCAGTACTTC
TRBV6-1	.	TRBJ1-5	.	CASSEIQWSGRQPQHF	TGTGCCAGCAGTGAAATTCAGTGGTCAGGGCGGCAGCCCCAGCATTTT
TRBV7-8	.	TRBJ1-6	.	CASSLTGGRIGSPLHF	TGTGCCAGCAGCTTAACCGGGGGGCGAATCGGTTCACCCCTCCACTTT
TRBV2	.	TRBJ1-2	.	CASSKDHTGNGYTF	TGTGCCAGCAGTAAAGACCACACAGGGAACGGCTACACCTTC
TRBV7-2	.	TRBJ2-1	.	CASGASGSFEQFF	TGTGCCAGCGGGGCTAGTGGGTCCTTTGAGCAGTTCTTC
TRBV25-1	.	TRBJ2-1	.	CASSEYSSPLGNEQFF	TGTGCCAGCAGTGAATATTCCTCGCCTCTGGGGAATGAGCAGTTCTTC
TRBV7-3	.	TRBJ2-1	.	CASSVTGAAYNEQFF	TGTGCCAGCAGCGTTACAGGCGCCGCCTACAATGAGCAGTTCTTC
TRBV5-1	.	TRBJ2-7	.	CASSMAGKPYYEQYF	TGCGCCAGCAGCATGGCGGGCAAGCCCTACTACGAGCAGTACTTC
TRBV28	.	TRBJ1-1	.	CASRLGGNTEAFF	TGTGCCAGCCGGCTTGGGGGGAACACTGAAGCTTTCTTT
TRBV14	.	TRBJ1-1	TRBD1	CASSHSPPGTANTEAFF	TGTGCCAGCAGCCACTCACCTCCGGGGACAGCGAACACTGAAGCTTTCTTT
TRBV28	.	TRBJ1-2	TRBD1	CASLGTGGNRSRGYTF	TGTGCCAGCCTGGGGACAGGGGGCAATCGATCGCGTGGCTACACCTTC
TRBV7-9	once	TRBJ1-1	.	CASSRDLTNTEAFF	TGTGCCAGCAGCCGGGACCTCACGAACACTGAAGCTTTCTTT
TRBV6-6	.	TRBJ2-7	TRBD2	CASSYPLAGAYWEQYF	TGTGCCAGCAGTTACCCACTAGCGGGGGCCTATTGGGAGCAGTACTTC
TRBV27	.	TRBJ2-7	.	CASSLGTHREQYF	TGTGCCAGCAGTTTAGGGACCCACCGCGAGCAGTACTTC
TRBV25-1	.	TRBJ1-1	TRBD1	CASSVTGGSTEAFF	TGTGCCAGCAGTGTTACAGGGGGCTCCACTGAAGCTTTCTTT
TRBV20-1	.	TRBJ2-7	.	CSASRSNEQYF	TGCAGTGCCAGCAGGAGCAACGAGCAGTACTTC
TRBV4-3	.	TRBJ2-7	.	CASSQGRAVNLLSYEQYF	TGCGCCAGCAGCCAAGGTCGAGCCGTTAACCTACTTTCCTACGAGCAGTACTTC
TRBV30	.	TRBJ2-5	TRBD2	CAWSSGLAGGQETQYF	TGTGCCTGGAGCTCGGGACTAGCGGGGGGGCAAGAGACCCAGTACTTC
TRBV19	.	TRBJ1-4	TRBD1	CASRAQGVRTNEKLFF	TGTGCCAGTAGAGCCCAGGGGGTAAGAACTAATGAAAAACTGTTTTTT
TRBV7-9	.	TRBJ1-4	.	CASSLHQIEKLFF	TGTGCCAGCAGCTTACATCAGATTGAAAAACTGTTTTTT
TRBV12-5	.	TRBJ1-2	.	CASGPSGANYGYTF	TGTGCTAGTGGCCCCTCGGGGGCGAACTATGGCTACACCTTC
TRBV29-1	.	TRBJ2-1	TRBD1	CSVGVATGGTYNEQFF	TGCAGCGTTGGTGTGGCGACAGGGGGAACCTACAATGAGCAGTTCTTC
TRBV14	few	TRBJ1-1	.	CASSQVTSPRPNTEAFF	TGTGCCAGCAGCCAAGTAACCTCCCCCCGACCGAACACTGAAGCTTTCTTT
TRBV4-3	.	TRBJ2-1	.	CASSQGETVNNEQFF	TGCGCCAGCAGCCAGGGGGAGACTGTCAACAATGAGCAGTTCTTC
TRBV7-8	.	TRBJ2-7	TRBD2	CASSPLLAGDYEQYF	TGTGCCAGCAGCCCGCTCCTAGCGGGAGACTACGAGCAGTACTTC
TRBV30	medium-sized	TRBJ1-1	.	CAWSITSKQAEAFF	TGTGCCTGGTCTATCACCTCCAAACAGGCTGAAGCTTTCTTT
TRBV4-2	.	TRBJ1-4	.	CASSQVGGPREKLFF	TGTGCCAGCAGCCAAGTGGGGGGGCCGAGGGAAAAACTGTTTTTT
TRBV2	.	TRBJ2-1	.	CASSERRGYNEQFF	TGTGCCAGCAGTGAGCGGAGAGGGTACAATGAGCAGTTCTTC
TRBV27	few	TRBJ2-2	TRBD1	CATQGFISGELFF	TGTGCCACACAGGGGTTTATATCCGGGGAGCTGTTTTTT
TRBV2	.	TRBJ1-1	TRBD1	CASSGRGREGTEAFF	TGTGCCAGCAGCGGGAGGGGGCGCGAGGGGACTGAAGCTTTCTTT